This T cell receptor beta chain derives from a study of beta chain features in type 1 diabetes. Only one heparinised blood draw was taken per donor, and its volume averaged roughly 0.12 L. Naive, central memory, regulatory and stem cell-like memory cells within the CD4+ compartment were sorted using CD45RO/CCR7/CD25/CD127/CD95/CD27. Expressed TCRB transcripts got sequenced, as all isolated RNA was reverse transcribed. TCRdb keeps only in-frame clones here, not all; method: immunoSEQ multiplex PCR. The sample lists hundreds of thousands of clones, around a sixth seen once, with 0.09% to 0.095% in the top ten. The material sequenced was naive CD4+ T cells from blood. This receptor was identified in a man aged 18 to 30 in good health.

The CDR3: CASGLGGNTEAFF. The CDR3 coding sequence is TGTGCCAGCGGACTCGGAGGTAACACTGAAGCTTTCTTT. V usage is TRBV7-8 and J usage is TRBJ1-1, with no clear D. The V end was cut by 8 bases, the J end by 2 bases, with 12 bases between. The CDR3 is 13 amino acids. Germline-derived CDR1 and CDR2 are SGHVS and FQNEAQ.